A selection of T cell receptor beta chains follows, all from one sample in a study of control samples from healthy donors and cancer patients. Libraries were prepared by immunoSEQ multiplex PCR; TCRdb keeps only in-frame clonotypes and omits some of them. The profile covers around 110,000 clones, with approximately 90% appearing a single time and 2% to 2.5% taken by the ten largest. Sequencing was carried out using blood. All receptors come from a woman aged 70-85 years in good health. Both conserved end residues are part of each CDR3. The D gene is left open where the match is weak. Clone size is given for some rows only: seen once, a few or many times, or a class if the clone is expanded.

clone_size d_call j_call v_call cdr3_aa cdr3_nt
NA TRBD1 TRBJ2-5 TRBV7-2 CASSNRQGAETQYF TGTGCCAGCAGCAACAGACAGGGCGCCGAGACCCAGTACTTC
NA NA TRBJ2-7 TRBV10-3 CAISGPGGQIEQYF TGTGCCATCAGTGGCCCCGGGGGACAGATAGAGCAGTACTTC
NA TRBD2 TRBJ2-7 TRBV11-3 CASSLGTGGGYEQYF TGTGCCAGCAGCTTAGGGACGGGAGGGGGCTACGAGCAGTACTTC
NA NA TRBJ2-7 TRBV7-9 CASSPDWSSYEQYF TGTGCCAGCAGCCCGGACTGGAGCTCCTACGAGCAGTACTTC
NA NA TRBJ1-1 TRBV19 CASRAWEEAFF TGTGCCAGTAGGGCGTGGGAGGAAGCTTTCTTT
NA TRBD1 TRBJ2-2 TRBV5-1 CASSPGQGGTGELFF TGCGCCAGCAGCCCCGGACAGGGGGGCACCGGGGAGCTGTTTTTT
NA NA TRBJ2-1 TRBV10-2 CASSESLAAINNEQFF TGCGCCAGCAGTGAGTCATTAGCGGCCATAAACAATGAGCAGTTCTTC
NA TRBD1 TRBJ1-6 TRBV7-3 CASSLQGQASPLHF TGTGCCAGCAGCTTACAGGGACAGGCTTCACCCCTCCACTTT
NA TRBD1 TRBJ1-5 TRBV5-1 CASSRPPGTGIANQPQHF TGCGCCAGCAGCCGCCCGCCCGGGACAGGGATCGCCAATCAGCCCCAGCATTTT
NA TRBD1 TRBJ2-1 TRBV24-1 CATSDVGGAGSNEQFF TGTGCCACCAGTGATGTAGGGGGCGCGGGTTCGAATGAGCAGTTCTTC
NA NA TRBJ2-3 TRBV11-2 CASSTGHGGDTQYF TGTGCCAGCAGCACGGGACACGGTGGCGATACGCAGTATTTT
NA TRBD2 TRBJ2-3 TRBV7-9 CASSSGLAGALTDTQYF TGTGCCAGCAGCTCCGGACTAGCGGGTGCCCTCACAGATACGCAGTATTTT
few NA TRBJ2-3 TRBV2 CASQTDTQYF TGTGCCAGTCAGACAGATACGCAGTATTTT
NA NA TRBJ2-5 TRBV5-6 CASSPGRYQETQYF TGTGCCAGCAGCCCCGGACGTTACCAAGAGACCCAGTACTTC
NA NA TRBJ1-1 TRBV3-1/TRBV3-2 CASSQAGITEAFF TGTGCCAGCAGCCAGGCTGGGATCACTGAAGCTTTCTTT